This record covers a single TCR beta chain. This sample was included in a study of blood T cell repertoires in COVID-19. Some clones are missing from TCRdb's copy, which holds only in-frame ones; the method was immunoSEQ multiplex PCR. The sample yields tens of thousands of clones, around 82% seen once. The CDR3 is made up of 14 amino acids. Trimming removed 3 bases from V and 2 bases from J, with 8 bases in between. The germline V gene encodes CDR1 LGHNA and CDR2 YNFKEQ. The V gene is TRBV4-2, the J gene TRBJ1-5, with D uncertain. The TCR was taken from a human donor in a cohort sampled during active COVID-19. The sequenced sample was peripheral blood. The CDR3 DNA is TGTGCCAGCAGCCAGGTGGGCGGCAATCAGCCCCAGCATTTT. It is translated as CASSQVGGNQPQHF.